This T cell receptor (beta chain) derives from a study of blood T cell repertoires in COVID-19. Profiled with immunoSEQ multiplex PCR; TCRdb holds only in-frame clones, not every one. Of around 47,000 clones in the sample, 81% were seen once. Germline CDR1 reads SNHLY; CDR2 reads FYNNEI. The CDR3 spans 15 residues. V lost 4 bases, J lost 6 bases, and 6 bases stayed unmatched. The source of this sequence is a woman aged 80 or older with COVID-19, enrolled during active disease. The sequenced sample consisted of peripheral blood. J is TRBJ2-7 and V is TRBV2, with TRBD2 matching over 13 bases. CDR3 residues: CASSGWTSGRGEQYF. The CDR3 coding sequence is TGTGCCAGCAGTGGGTGGACTAGCGGGAGAGGCGAGCAGTACTTC. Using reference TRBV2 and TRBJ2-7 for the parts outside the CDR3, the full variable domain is EPEVTQTPSHQVTQMGQEVILRCVPISNHLYFYWYRQILGQKVEFLVSFYNNEISEKSEIFDDQFSVERPDGSNFTLKIRSTKLEDSAMYFCASSGWTSGRGEQYFGPGTRLTVT.